Listed here is a single TCR beta chain. Unmatched junction bases numbered 9, after V lost 4 bases and J lost 10 bases. There are 14 residues in the CDR3. Germline V gives CDR1 LGHDT, CDR2 YNNKEL (reference sequence). Using immunoSEQ multiplex PCR, the repertoire was profiled, and TCRdb retains in-frame clones only, with some absent. The data contain some 260,000 clones, 80% to 90% of them singletons. The sample belongs to a study of blood T cell repertoires in COVID-19. This clonotype was obtained from a man aged 40-49 years who had recovered from COVID-19. The chain carries TRBV3-1 (or the pseudogene TRBV3-2) and TRBJ2-1, with 8 positions matching TRBD1. The sample comprised PBMCs or T cells enriched from blood (not recorded which). CDR3: CASSLTPRTGEQFF. CDR3 nucleotide sequence: TGTGCCAGCAGCCTCACCCCCCGGACAGGGGAGCAGTTCTTC.